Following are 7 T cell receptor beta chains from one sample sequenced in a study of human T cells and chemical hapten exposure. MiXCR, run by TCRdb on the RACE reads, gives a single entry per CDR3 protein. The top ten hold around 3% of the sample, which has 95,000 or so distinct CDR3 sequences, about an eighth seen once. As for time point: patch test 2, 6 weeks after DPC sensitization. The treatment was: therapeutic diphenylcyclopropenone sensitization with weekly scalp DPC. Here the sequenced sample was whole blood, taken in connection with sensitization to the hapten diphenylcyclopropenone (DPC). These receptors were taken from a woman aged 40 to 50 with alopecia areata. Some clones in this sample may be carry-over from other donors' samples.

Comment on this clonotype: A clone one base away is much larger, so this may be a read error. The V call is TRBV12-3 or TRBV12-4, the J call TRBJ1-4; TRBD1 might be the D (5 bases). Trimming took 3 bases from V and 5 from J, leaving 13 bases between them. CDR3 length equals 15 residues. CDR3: CASSFWGPLNEKLFF. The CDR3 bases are TGTGCCAGCAGTTTCTGGGGCCCGTTGAATGAAAAACTGTTTTTT.

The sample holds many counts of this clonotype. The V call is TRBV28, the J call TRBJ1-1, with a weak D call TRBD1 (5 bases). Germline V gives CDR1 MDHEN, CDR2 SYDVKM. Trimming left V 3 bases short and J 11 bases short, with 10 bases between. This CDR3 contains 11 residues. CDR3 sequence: CASSLGREAFF. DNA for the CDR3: TGTGCCAGCAGTTTGGGCAGGGAGGCTTTCTTT. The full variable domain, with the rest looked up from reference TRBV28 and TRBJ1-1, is DVKVTQSSRYLVKRTGEKVFLECVQDMDHENMFWYRQDPGLGLRLIYFSYDVKMKEKGDIPEGYSVSREKKERFSLILESASTNQTSMYLCASSLGREAFFGQGTRLTVV.

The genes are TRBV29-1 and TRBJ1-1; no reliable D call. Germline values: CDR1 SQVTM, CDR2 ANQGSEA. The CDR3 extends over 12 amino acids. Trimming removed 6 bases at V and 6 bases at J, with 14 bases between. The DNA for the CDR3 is TGCAGCGTCCCGAAATCGGGCGCTGAAGCTTTCTTT. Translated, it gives CSVPKSGAEAFF.

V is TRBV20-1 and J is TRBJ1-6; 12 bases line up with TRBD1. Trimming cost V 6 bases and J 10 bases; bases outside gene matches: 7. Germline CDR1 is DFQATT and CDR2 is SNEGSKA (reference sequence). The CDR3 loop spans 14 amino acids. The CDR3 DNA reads TGCAGTGCCAACCGGGACAGGGGGCGATCACCCCTCCACTTT. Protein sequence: CSANRDRGRSPLHF.

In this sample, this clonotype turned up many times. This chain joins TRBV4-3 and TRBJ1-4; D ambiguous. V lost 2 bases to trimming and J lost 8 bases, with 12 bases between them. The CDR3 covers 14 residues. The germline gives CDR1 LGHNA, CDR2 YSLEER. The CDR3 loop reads CASSQSTLREKLFF. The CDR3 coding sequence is TGCGCCAGCAGCCAAAGTACCCTTAGGGAAAAACTGTTTTTT.

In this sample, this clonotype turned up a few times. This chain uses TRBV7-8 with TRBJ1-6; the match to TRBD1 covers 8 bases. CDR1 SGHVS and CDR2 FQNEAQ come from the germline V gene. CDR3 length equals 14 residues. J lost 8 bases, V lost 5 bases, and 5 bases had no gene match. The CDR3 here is CASSADRGDSPLHF. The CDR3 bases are TGTGCCAGCAGCGCTGACAGGGGTGATTCACCCCTCCACTTT.

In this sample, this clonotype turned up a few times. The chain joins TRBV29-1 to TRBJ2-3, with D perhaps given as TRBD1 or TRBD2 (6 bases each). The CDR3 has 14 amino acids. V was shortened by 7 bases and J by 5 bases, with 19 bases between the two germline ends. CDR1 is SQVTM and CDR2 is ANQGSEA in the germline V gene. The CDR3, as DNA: TGCAGCGCTAAAAGGGGGGCCGGGGGAGATACGCAGTATTTT. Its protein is CSAKRGAGGDTQYF.